What follows describes a single T cell receptor beta chain. Its matching antigen is unknown. TCRdb keeps only in-frame clones here, not all; method: immunoSEQ multiplex PCR. Among 15,000 or so clones listed, about nine tenths were seen once. Germline V gene data show CDR1 as SGHDT and CDR2 as YYEEEE. V was clipped by 6 bases and J by 2 bases; unmatched bases: 4. This CDR3 contains 13 residues. The data were taken from a study of PD-1 blockade in classical Hodgkin lymphoma. Study results and caveats: Before treatment, complete responders showed about the same diversity as newly diagnosed patients. According to reports, newly diagnosed patients had lower baseline TCR diversity than healthy donors, and relapsed/refractory patients had lower baseline TCR diversity still. By C4D1, CD4+ diversity increased significantly, especially in complete responders.

The time point denotes: cycle 4 day 1 (C4D1), after about 6 weeks of nivolumab. Every single patient, without exception, relapsed after autologous stem cell transplantation, and brentuximab vedotin exposure varied. Thawed PBMCs underwent magnetic negative selection to yield purified CD4+ T cells. The input for sequencing was CD4+ T cells from blood, taken before the fourth cycle of nivolumab. V gene TRBV5-6 combines with J gene TRBJ2-5, with TRBD1 matching over 7 bases. The source of this sequence is a human donor with classical Hodgkin lymphoma. The CDR3 nucleotides are TGTGCCAGCATGACAGGGTGGCAAGAGACCCAGTACTTC. Translated: CASMTGWQETQYF.